Following are 8 T cell receptor beta chains from one sample sequenced in a study of shared clonotypes between healthy human individuals (dated by TCRdb to about 2020). Libraries were constructed by the immunoSEQ multiplex PCR assay. The clones in this table, taken by TCRdb from immuneACCESS, are in-frame only. Not every clone is retained; where verified, under half of the shortfall comes from an unresolved V gene, and the cause of the rest is unknown. The sample table shows about 1 million clones, and about 75% are seen once. Jointly, the top ten make up around 1.5% of the sample. Sequencing input: memory CD4+ T cells sorted from blood. Reading the label with the study, this specimen's cell subset or site is: CD45RA-negative fraction. The source of these receptors is a man aged 18 to 35 in good health.

This clone appeared a few times. The chain employs TRBV19 and TRBJ1-6, with 9 positions matching TRBD1. CDR3 length: 16 amino acids. J gave up 9 bases and V 6 bases, and 12 bases lay outside the gene matches. CDR1 is LNHDA, CDR2 SQIVND, per germline (reference sequence). The CDR3 DNA sequence: TGTGCCAGTAGGGGACAGGGAAAATCGGTCGGTTCACCCCTCCACTTT. It translates to CASRGQGKSVGSPLHF.

This clone occurred a few times. V usage is TRBV10-3 and J usage is TRBJ2-3, with 8 bases lining up with TRBD2. The CDR3 loop spans 15 amino acids. The junction had 4 bases not matched to a gene; V was cut back by 3 bases and J by 2 bases. CDR1 is ENHRY, CDR2 SYGVKD, per germline. CDR3 DNA: TGTGCCATCAGTGACGGCGGGGGGCCCACAGATACGCAGTATTTT. It is translated as CAISDGGGPTDTQYF.

The chain is built from TRBV7-2 and TRBJ2-5; 7 nucleotides line up with TRBD2. J was trimmed by 13 bases and V by 1 base; bases with no gene match: 12. Per the germline V gene, CDR1 is SGHTA and CDR2 is FQGNSA. The CDR3 loop spans 14 amino acids. The CDR3 region has the DNA TGTGCCAGCAGCTTAGGGAGACTAGCTAGGGCTGGGTACTTC. Residues: CASSLGRLARAGYF.

This clone was seen only a few times. V gene TRBV5-4 combines with J gene TRBJ2-5; tentatively, D is TRBD1 (6 bases). Trimming removed 0 bases at V and 4 bases at J, with 13 bases between. Germline V gene sequence: CDR1 SGHNT, CDR2 YYREEE (reference sequence). The CDR3 is made up of 15 amino acids. DNA of the CDR3: TGTGCCAGCAGCTTGGATGGTTTAGGGGGAGAGACCCAGTACTTC. Translated: CASSLDGLGGETQYF.

CDR3 sequence reads: CASSLELIRGETQYF. The CDR3 DNA reads TGTGCCAGCAGCTTAGAGCTCATCCGGGGAGAGACCCAGTACTTC. The chain is built from TRBV7-9 and TRBJ2-5; the D gene is possibly TRBD2 (5 bases). V was trimmed by 1 base and J by 4 bases, leaving 13 bases between them. Germline loops: CDR1 SEHNR, CDR2 FQNEAQ (reference sequence). The CDR3 extends over 15 amino acids.

This chain joins TRBV2 and TRBJ2-6; TRBD1 matches at 8 bases. Germline V gives CDR1 SNHLY, CDR2 FYNNEI. The CDR3 spans 17 residues. V gave up 9 bases and J gave up 0 bases; unmatched junction bases: 10. The CDR3 protein is CARRQGPNNSGANVLTF. The CDR3 nucleotides are TGTGCCAGGAGACAGGGGCCAAACAACTCTGGGGCCAACGTCCTGACTTTC.

J is TRBJ2-3 and V is TRBV9; 10 bases are shared with TRBD1. Trimming took 0 bases from V and 6 from J; bases not matched to a gene: 4. Germline CDR1 SGDLS, CDR2 YYNGEE. This CDR3 comprises 15 residues. The CDR3 region is CASSVGDRGLDTQYF. The CDR3 region has the DNA TGTGCCAGCAGCGTAGGAGACAGGGGGCTGGATACGCAGTATTTT. Drawing the rest from reference TRBV9 and TRBJ2-3, the complete variable domain is DSGVTQTPKHLITATGQRVTLRCSPRSGDLSVYWYQQSLDQGLQFLIQYYNGEERAKGNILERFSAQQFPDLHSELNLSSLELGDSALYFCASSVGDRGLDTQYFGPGTRLTVL.

The rearrangement uses TRBV5-6 and TRBJ2-1; D gene uncertain. The CDR3 is made up of 12 amino acids. CDR1 and CDR2 from the germline V gene are SGHDT and YYEEEE. Between the trimmed V and J ends, which lost 0 bases and 9 bases, there was a span of 7 bases. The CDR3 is CASSLATREQFF. CDR3 bases: TGTGCCAGCAGCTTGGCTACCCGTGAGCAGTTCTTC.